These 15 T cell receptor beta chains were all obtained from the same sample, sequenced in a study of OX40 agonist ivuxolimab in advanced cancers. Data came from immunoSEQ multiplex PCR; TCRdb stores just in-frame clones and leaves some out. The sample lists 20,000 to 25,000 clones, about 83% occurring once. Source: CD4+ or CD8+ T cells sorted from blood, taken in a trial of the OX40 agonist ivuxolimab. These receptor sequences come from an adult with an advanced solid tumor such as melanoma, head and neck, liver or kidney cancer.

V and J are TRBV2 and TRBJ2-7; 8 nucleotides align to TRBD1. The junction had 7 bases not matched to a gene; V was cut back by 4 bases and J by 2 bases. The CDR3 runs to 15 residues. Germline V gene lookup returns CDR1 SNHLY and CDR2 FYNNEI. CDR3 residues: CASSGMGTGAYEQYF. The CDR3 DNA reads TGTGCCAGCAGTGGAATGGGGACAGGAGCCTACGAGCAGTACTTC.

With regard to this clone: An end of the junction differs from the germline gene, which may be a read error. The V and J genes are TRBV29-1 and TRBJ1-4; 8 bases line up with TRBD1. CDR1 SQVTM and CDR2 ANQGSEA come from the germline V gene. The CDR3 has 14 residues. CDR3 sequence (DNA): TGCAGCGTTGGACCAGGGGGCACTAGTGAAAAACTGTTTTTT. Protein sequence: CSVGPGGTSEKLFF.

The chain couples TRBV5-1 to TRBJ1-1; 10 bases line up with TRBD1. The V gene end was trimmed by 4 bases and the J gene end by 7 bases; junction bases not matched to a gene: 10. Germline assignment: CDR1 SGHRS and CDR2 YFSETQ. This CDR3 spans 15 amino acids. This CDR3 reads CASSARDRGLGEAFF. The CDR3, as DNA: TGCGCCAGCAGCGCCCGGGACAGGGGCTTGGGTGAAGCTTTCTTT. The entire variable domain, with the rest obtained from reference TRBV5-1 and TRBJ1-1, is as follows: KAGVTQTPRYLIKTRGQQVTLSCSPISGHRSVSWYQQTPGQGLQFLFEYFSETQRNKGNFPGRFSGRQFSNSRSEMNVSTLELGDSALYLCASSARDRGLGEAFFGQGTRLTVV.

This rearrangement joins TRBV6-1 to TRBJ1-5, with D hard to call. Trimming removed 3 bases at V and 6 bases at J, with 12 bases between. This CDR3 has 14 residues. The germline V gene has CDR1 MNHNS and CDR2 SASEGT. DNA of the CDR3: TGTGCCAGCAGTGATGAGGTGCCTTTTCAGCCCCAGCATTTT. Translating gives CASSDEVPFQPQHF.

The rearrangement joins TRBV2 to TRBJ1-1; D unresolved. Germline CDR1 is SNHLY and CDR2 is FYNNEI. The CDR3 is made up of 15 amino acids. V dropped 1 base and J dropped 0 bases, with 9 bases sitting between them. CDR3 DNA: TGTGCCAGCAGTGAAGAGTTACAAGTGAACACTGAAGCTTTCTTT. This translates into CASSEELQVNTEAFF.

Notes on this clone: The sample holds other DNA sequences that translate to the same CDR3. The V call is TRBV27, the J call TRBJ1-5; D is undetermined. Germline V gene lookup returns CDR1 MNHEY and CDR2 SMNVEV (reference sequence). V was clipped by 6 bases and J by 3 bases, with 12 bases between them. There are 14 residues in the CDR3. CDR3 in DNA: TGTGCCAGCAGACTGGGCGGATCCAATCAGCCCCAGCATTTT. This sequence encodes CASRLGGSNQPQHF.

This clone was picked up one time. This chain connects TRBV27 to TRBJ2-5; D is perhaps TRBD1 or TRBD2 (5 bases each). This CDR3 spans 16 amino acids. With 4 bases removed from V and 2 bases from J, the gap between germline ends came to 17 bases. The germline V gene has CDR1 MNHEY and CDR2 SMNVEV (reference sequence). The CDR3 loop is CASSSDPNWGQETQYF. The CDR3 bases are TGTGCCAGCAGTTCCGACCCTAACTGGGGGCAAGAGACCCAGTACTTC.

The gene calls are TRBV27 and TRBJ2-1; D not certain. In germline, CDR1 is MNHEY, CDR2 SMNVEV (reference sequence). The CDR3 spans 14 residues. Trimming took 8 bases from V and 1 from J, leaving 12 bases between them. The DNA for the CDR3 is TGTGCCAGCGGGGTCATTGGATCCTACAATGAGCAGTTCTTC. It translates to CASGVIGSYNEQFF.

The J gene is TRBJ2-5, the V gene TRBV13; D is unclear. The length of the CDR3 is 14 residues. Trimming shortened V by 6 bases and J by 3 bases, and 14 bases separated the two germline ends. Germline V gene sequence: CDR1 PRHDT, CDR2 FYEKMQ (reference sequence). CDR3: CASRLGKSEETQYF. The CDR3 DNA reads TGTGCCAGCAGGCTCGGTAAAAGCGAAGAGACCCAGTACTTC.

The chain links TRBV2 to TRBJ2-4, with 13 bases that match TRBD2. From germline, CDR1 is SNHLY and CDR2 FYNNEI. This CDR3 contains 19 residues. V lost 2 bases to trimming and J lost 2 bases; unmatched junction nucleotides: 9. The CDR3 spells CASSEPTTLAGGPKNIQYF. The CDR3 nucleotides read TGTGCCAGCAGTGAACCAACTACACTAGCGGGGGGGCCCAAAAACATTCAGTACTTC. The whole variable domain, remainder taken from reference TRBV2 and TRBJ2-4, is EPEVTQTPSHQVTQMGQEVILRCVPISNHLYFYWYRQILGQKVEFLVSFYNNEISEKSEIFDDQFSVERPDGSNFTLKIRSTKLEDSAMYFCASSEPTTLAGGPKNIQYFGAGTRLSVL.

The rearrangement joins TRBV4-2 to TRBJ2-7; no firm D call. The CDR3 loop spans 14 amino acids. Germline V gene data show CDR1 as LGHNA and CDR2 as YNFKEQ. Trimming stripped 0 bases from V and 5 bases from J, with 11 bases between. DNA of the CDR3: TGTGCCAGCAGCCAAGAAGCACCGCCTGACGAGCAGTACTTC. Amino acid sequence: CASSQEAPPDEQYF.

The J gene is TRBJ2-7, the V gene TRBV7-9, with TRBD1 as a possible D gene (6 bases). Germline V CDR1 and CDR2: SEHNR, FQNEAQ (reference sequence). The V and J ends lost 1 base and 3 bases respectively, with 13 bases between them. The CDR3 is made up of 15 amino acids. The CDR3 DNA sequence: TGTGCCAGCAGCTTAGTGTCCGACAGGCGCTACGAGCAGTACTTC. Residues: CASSLVSDRRYEQYF.

This chain uses TRBV7-9 with TRBJ1-2; 7 positions agree with TRBD1. The CDR3 is made up of 17 amino acids. Looked up from germline, CDR1 is SEHNR and CDR2 is FQNEAQ (reference sequence). J gave up 1 base and V 7 bases, and 15 bases lay outside the gene matches. Here the CDR3 reads CASNNPATGAYNYGYTF. The CDR3 nucleotides are TGTGCCAGCAACAATCCTGCAACAGGGGCCTATAACTATGGCTACACCTTC. The full variable domain, in which reference TRBV7-9 and TRBJ1-2 provide the parts outside the CDR3, is DTGVSQNPRHKITKRGQNVTFRCDPISEHNRLYWYRQTLGQGPEFLTYFQNEAQLEKSRLLSDRFSAERPKGSFSTLEIQRTEQGDSAMYLCASNNPATGAYNYGYTFGSGTRLTVV.

The V and J genes are TRBV4-1 and TRBJ2-7, with a weak D call TRBD1 (5 bases). This CDR3 has 17 amino acids. Germline CDR1 and CDR2: MGHRA and YSYEKL. Trimming took 0 bases from V and 0 from J, leaving 15 bases between them. CDR3 DNA sequence: TGCGCCAGCAGCCAAGAGACAGCATTTTTACCCTCCTACGAGCAGTACTTC. It yields the protein CASSQETAFLPSYEQYF.

This clone occurred a few times. The chain has TRBV6-8 and TRBJ2-7; 10 nucleotides agree with TRBD2. The germline gives CDR1 MNHGY, CDR2 SAAAGT. Losses at the gene ends were 4 bases for V and 6 bases for J; bases not matched to a gene: 3. The CDR3 runs 13 residues. The CDR3 here is CASSWGLAFEQYF. The CDR3 DNA reads TGTGCCAGCAGTTGGGGACTAGCGTTCGAGCAGTACTTC.